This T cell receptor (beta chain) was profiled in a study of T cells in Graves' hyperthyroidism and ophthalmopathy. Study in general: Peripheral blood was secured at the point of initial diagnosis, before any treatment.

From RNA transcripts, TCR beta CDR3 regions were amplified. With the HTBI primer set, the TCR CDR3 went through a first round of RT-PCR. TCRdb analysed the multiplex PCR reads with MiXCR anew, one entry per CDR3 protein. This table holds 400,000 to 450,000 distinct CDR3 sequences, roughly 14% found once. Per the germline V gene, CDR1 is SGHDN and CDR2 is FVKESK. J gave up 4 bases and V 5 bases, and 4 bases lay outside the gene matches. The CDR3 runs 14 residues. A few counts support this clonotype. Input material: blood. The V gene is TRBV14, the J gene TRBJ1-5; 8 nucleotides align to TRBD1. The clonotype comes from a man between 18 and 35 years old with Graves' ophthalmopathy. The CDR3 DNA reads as TGTGCCAGCAGCGGGGGGACAGGTAATCAGCCCCAGCATTTT. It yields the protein CASSGGTGNQPQHF.